These 26 T cell receptor beta chains originate from one sample sequenced in a study of beta chain features in type 1 diabetes. As every portion of the isolated RNA was reverse transcribed, the sequencing read expressed TCRB transcripts. TCRdb keeps only in-frame clones here, not all; method: immunoSEQ multiplex PCR. The profile shows hundreds of thousands of clones, roughly 13% of them singletons. Their antigens are not known. Broader study findings: A moderate, significant TCRB CDR3 shortening appeared in type 1 diabetes across four CD4+ subsets.

The sample taken for sequencing was naive CD4+ T cells from blood. The receptors come from a man in his late teens or twenties with type 1 diabetes.

The chain couples TRBV2 to TRBJ1-1; TRBD1 agrees at 7 bases. Germline values: CDR1 SNHLY, CDR2 FYNNEI. J lost 10 bases, V lost 7 bases, and 12 bases had no gene match. This CDR3 spans 13 amino acids. The CDR3 nucleotides are TGTGCCAGCACCCGACAGGGAGAGTTTGGAGCTTTCTTT. It codes for CASTRQGEFGAFF.

The chain links TRBV7-8 to TRBJ2-5, with TRBD2 matching 8 bases. The tail of the sequence fits TRBJ2-7 better, so the J call may be wrong. Germline V lookup: CDR1 SGHVS, CDR2 FQNEAQ. The CDR3 covers 15 residues. The CDR3 loop reads CASSSREGPSYEQYF. The CDR3 DNA is TGTGCCAGCAGCTCCCGGGAGGGGCCCTCCTACGAGCAGTACTTC.

The rearrangement links TRBV13 to TRBJ2-3; TRBD2 matches 11 bases. This CDR3 is built from 16 residues. Unmatched junction bases numbered 11, after V lost 5 bases and J lost 7 bases. The germline V gene encodes CDR1 PRHDT and CDR2 FYEKMQ (reference sequence). The CDR3 DNA reads TGTGCCAGCAGCCCCCGACTAGCGGGGATCGTAAATACGCAGTATTTT. Translation gives CASSPRLAGIVNTQYF.

This clone came up a few times. J is TRBJ2-3 and V is TRBV9; D not resolved. CDR3 size: 14 residues. V lost 3 bases to trimming and J lost 4 bases, with 12 bases between them. Germline CDR1 reads SGDLS; CDR2 reads YYNGEE. The CDR3 here is CASSETPGADTQYF. For the CDR3, the DNA is TGTGCCAGCAGCGAGACGCCTGGTGCAGATACGCAGTATTTT.

The rearrangement joins TRBV5-1 to TRBJ2-7; a possible D gene is TRBD1 (5 bases). Trimming stripped 4 bases from V and 2 bases from J, with 13 bases between. This CDR3 has 14 amino acids. Germline CDR1 is SGHRS and CDR2 is YFSETQ. CDR3 sequence reads: CASSLKGATYEQYF. CDR3 in DNA: TGCGCCAGCAGCCTGAAAGGGGCGACCTACGAGCAGTACTTC. Full variable domain (missing parts from reference TRBV5-1 and TRBJ2-7): KAGVTQTPRYLIKTRGQQVTLSCSPISGHRSVSWYQQTPGQGLQFLFEYFSETQRNKGNFPGRFSGRQFSNSRSEMNVSTLELGDSALYLCASSLKGATYEQYFGPGTRLTVT.

This clone has only a few counts. The gene calls are TRBV7-2 and TRBJ2-6, with a weak D call TRBD2 (6 bases). The ends were cut back, 8 bases at V and 8 bases at J, with 16 bases in the middle. Germline values: CDR1 SGHTA, CDR2 FQGNSA. There are 14 residues in the CDR3. The CDR3 sequence: CASRLGRESNVLTF. For the CDR3, the DNA is TGTGCCAGCCGCCTTGGACGGGAGTCCAACGTCCTGACTTTC.

This sequence joins TRBV2 and TRBJ2-1, with 9 bases lining up with TRBD2. Germline V CDR1 and CDR2: SNHLY, FYNNEI. This CDR3 spans 14 amino acids. J gave up 7 bases and V 4 bases, and 5 bases lay outside the gene matches. CDR3 DNA sequence: TGTGCCAGCAGTGTAATAGCGGGAGTGAATGAGCAGTTCTTC. Amino acid sequence: CASSVIAGVNEQFF.

The rearrangement uses TRBV18 and TRBJ2-3; D gene uncertain. The CDR3 contains 15 residues. Between the trimmed V and J ends, which lost 3 bases and 1 base, there was a span of 11 bases. Germline V gene lookup returns CDR1 KGHSH and CDR2 LQKENI. The CDR3, as DNA: TGTGCCAGCTCACCTCGGTCCACCCGCACAGATACGCAGTATTTT. This codes for CASSPRSTRTDTQYF.

The chain uses TRBV5-4 and TRBJ1-1; D possibly corresponds to TRBD1 (5 bases). Trimming pared 3 bases from V and 8 bases from J, leaving 17 bases between. The CDR3 length is 14 residues. In germline, CDR1 is SGHNT, CDR2 YYREEE (reference sequence). In nucleotides, the CDR3 is TGTGCCAGCAGCTCAACCGGGACTTTCGGCGAAGCTTTCTTT. Translation: CASSSTGTFGEAFF.

This chain links TRBV5-4 with TRBJ1-2; D gene ambiguous. V lost 1 base and J 12 bases, leaving 10 bases between the germline ends. From germline, CDR1 is SGHNT and CDR2 YYREEE (reference sequence). This CDR3 contains 11 residues. This chain's CDR3 is CASSLIRVDTF. The CDR3 coding sequence is TGTGCCAGCAGCTTGATTCGGGTAGACACCTTC.

The gene calls are TRBV5-1 and TRBJ2-7; D possibly corresponds to TRBD2 (6 bases). V dropped 3 bases and J dropped 4 bases, with 17 bases sitting between them. The CDR3 is 15 residues long. CDR1 is SGHRS and CDR2 is YFSETQ in the germline V gene. DNA of the CDR3: TGCGCCAGCAGCTCCTCCGCCGGGAGTGGGTACGAGCAGTACTTC. It encodes CASSSSAGSGYEQYF.

This sequence joins TRBV9 and TRBJ2-5; 15 bases map to TRBD2. CDR1 and CDR2 (germline): SGDLS, YYNGEE. V shed 0 bases, J shed 0 bases, and the junction held 12 bases outside the gene matches. The CDR3 has 21 residues. CDR3 DNA: TGTGCCAGCAGCGTAGCTACAGGGACTAGCGGGGGGCACGTCTACCAAGAGACCCAGTACTTC. Translating it yields CASSVATGTSGGHVYQETQYF.

As concerns this clone: In the same sample, other DNA sequences code for this CDR3. The chain recombines TRBV5-1 with TRBJ2-7; 7 nucleotides line up with TRBD1. Losses at the gene ends were 4 bases for V and 0 bases for J; bases not matched to a gene: 4. The CDR3 consists of 14 residues. From germline, CDR1 is SGHRS and CDR2 YFSETQ. CDR3 sequence: CASSSRDSSYEQYF. CDR3 bases: TGCGCCAGCAGCAGCCGGGACAGCTCCTACGAGCAGTACTTC. The variable domain in full, with the rest retrieved from reference TRBV5-1 and TRBJ2-7, is KAGVTQTPRYLIKTRGQQVTLSCSPISGHRSVSWYQQTPGQGLQFLFEYFSETQRNKGNFPGRFSGRQFSNSRSEMNVSTLELGDSALYLCASSSRDSSYEQYFGPGTRLTVT.

This clone was recorded a few times. The genes are TRBV10-3 and TRBJ1-5; 7 bases are shared with TRBD1. V was pared by 8 bases and J by 8 bases, with 9 bases of the junction left unmatched. The CDR3 has 13 residues. Looked up from germline, CDR1 is ENHRY and CDR2 is SYGVKD. DNA for the CDR3: TGTGCCATCGGACAGGCACCGTTTGAGCCCCAGCATTTT. Protein: CAIGQAPFEPQHF.

The table lists this clone with a few counts. The chain is built from TRBV29-1 and TRBJ1-1; D might be TRBD1 (6 bases). Germline V gives CDR1 SQVTM, CDR2 ANQGSEA. The CDR3 runs 13 residues. Between the trimmed V and J ends, which lost 7 bases and 0 bases, there was a span of 12 bases. The CDR3 DNA is TGCAGCGCCGAGGGGGGGCTGAACACTGAAGCTTTCTTT. Encoded protein: CSAEGGLNTEAFF.

J is TRBJ2-1 and V is TRBV7-2, with 7 nucleotides matching TRBD2. Germline loops: CDR1 SGHTA, CDR2 FQGNSA. V dropped 4 bases and J dropped 9; count of bases not matched to a gene: 12. The CDR3 length is 15 residues. CDR3 in DNA: TGTGCCAGCAGCTCAGTGGCTAGCGGATTGGGTGAGCAGTTCTTC. As protein: CASSSVASGLGEQFF.

V is TRBV9 and J is TRBJ2-6; D is unclear. Deletions cut 5 bases from V and 4 bases from J, with 7 bases between. The CDR3 has 13 amino acids. Germline lookup yields CDR1 SGDLS and CDR2 YYNGEE. As DNA, the CDR3 is TGTGCCAGCAGTCTCACCGGGGCCAACGTCCTGACTTTC. Translation gives CASSLTGANVLTF.

This clone has only a few counts. The V and J genes are TRBV7-2 and TRBJ2-1; D not certain. CDR1 is SGHTA and CDR2 is FQGNSA in the germline V gene. The V end was cut by 2 bases, the J end by 9 bases, with 8 bases between. The CDR3 is 12 residues long. This CDR3 reads CASSLRWGEQFF. CDR3 DNA: TGTGCCAGCAGCTTAAGGTGGGGTGAGCAGTTCTTC. Full variable domain (outside the CDR3, taken from reference TRBV7-2 and TRBJ2-1): GAGVSQSPSNKVTEKGKDVELRCDPISGHTALYWYRQSLGQGLEFLIYFQGNSAPDKSGLPSDRFSAERTGGSVSTLTIQRTQQEDSAVYLCASSLRWGEQFFGPGTRLTVL.

Only a few counts were recorded for this clone. The V and J genes are TRBV30 and TRBJ2-5, with TRBD1 matching 10 bases. J was trimmed by 5 bases and V by 4 bases; bases with no gene match: 4. This CDR3 is 13 amino acids long. Germline assignment: CDR1 GTSNPN and CDR2 SVGIG (reference sequence). The CDR3 loop reads CAWKPGQGETQYF. The CDR3 coding sequence is TGTGCCTGGAAGCCGGGACAGGGGGAGACCCAGTACTTC.

J is TRBJ2-7 and V is TRBV28, with D possibly being TRBD2 (6 bases). V was trimmed by 6 bases and J by 3 bases, leaving 15 bases between them. The germline V gene has CDR1 MDHEN and CDR2 SYDVKM. The CDR3 runs to 14 residues. CDR3 sequence: CASSTPGLNYEQYF. CDR3 coding DNA: TGTGCCAGCAGCACGCCGGGACTCAACTACGAGCAGTACTTC.

V usage is TRBV4-1 and J usage is TRBJ2-3; unclear D gene. The V end lost 3 bases, the J end lost 2 bases, and 18 bases lay between the germline ends. Germline-derived CDR1 and CDR2 are MGHRA and YSYEKL. This CDR3 contains 17 residues. The CDR3 protein is CASSHAARARNTDTQYF. CDR3 bases: TGCGCCAGCAGCCACGCGGCCCGCGCGCGAAACACAGATACGCAGTATTTT.

The chain joins TRBV5-1 to TRBJ1-1; the D is unclear. The V end lost 0 bases, the J end lost 1 base, and 13 bases lay between the germline ends. The CDR3 sequence is 16 residues long. Germline CDR1 SGHRS, CDR2 YFSETQ. The CDR3 is CASSLAFLPRNTEAFF. The CDR3 DNA sequence: TGCGCCAGCAGCTTGGCCTTCCTCCCCCGGAACACTGAAGCTTTCTTT.

V gene TRBV10-3 combines with J gene TRBJ2-1; unclear D gene. Germline V gene lookup returns CDR1 ENHRY and CDR2 SYGVKD. CDR3 size: 15 residues. Trimming removed 6 bases from V and 0 bases from J, with 12 bases in between. CDR3 loop: CAIRSNMSSYNEQFF. Here the CDR3 DNA reads TGTGCCATCAGGAGTAACATGAGCTCCTACAATGAGCAGTTCTTC.

The J gene is TRBJ2-1, the V gene TRBV5-6; D is perhaps TRBD1 (6 bases). V gave up 2 bases and J gave up 0 bases, with 9 bases separating them. This CDR3 region has 15 residues. Per the germline V gene, CDR1 is SGHDT and CDR2 is YYEEEE. The CDR3 DNA reads as TGTGCCAGCAGCTTAGACAGGAGCTCCTACAATGAGCAGTTCTTC. Amino acids: CASSLDRSSYNEQFF.

There are a few counts of this clone. The chain recombines TRBV30 with TRBJ1-2; TRBD1 aligns across 9 bases. There are 14 residues in the CDR3. The junction had 10 bases not matched to a gene; V was cut back by 3 bases and J by 8 bases. Per the germline V gene, CDR1 is GTSNPN and CDR2 is SVGIG (reference sequence). CDR3 coding DNA: TGTGCCTGGAGCCTAACCGGGACAGGGTGGGGCTACACCTTC. Translation: CAWSLTGTGWGYTF.

The chain couples TRBV19 to TRBJ2-1; no reliable D call. CDR1 and CDR2 from the germline V gene are LNHDA and SQIVND (reference sequence). The CDR3 spans 15 residues. V gave up 9 bases and J gave up 0 bases, with 15 bases separating them. The CDR3 loop reads CASKSIPYSYNEQFF. The CDR3 DNA sequence: TGTGCCAGCAAGTCCATTCCTTACTCCTACAATGAGCAGTTCTTC.